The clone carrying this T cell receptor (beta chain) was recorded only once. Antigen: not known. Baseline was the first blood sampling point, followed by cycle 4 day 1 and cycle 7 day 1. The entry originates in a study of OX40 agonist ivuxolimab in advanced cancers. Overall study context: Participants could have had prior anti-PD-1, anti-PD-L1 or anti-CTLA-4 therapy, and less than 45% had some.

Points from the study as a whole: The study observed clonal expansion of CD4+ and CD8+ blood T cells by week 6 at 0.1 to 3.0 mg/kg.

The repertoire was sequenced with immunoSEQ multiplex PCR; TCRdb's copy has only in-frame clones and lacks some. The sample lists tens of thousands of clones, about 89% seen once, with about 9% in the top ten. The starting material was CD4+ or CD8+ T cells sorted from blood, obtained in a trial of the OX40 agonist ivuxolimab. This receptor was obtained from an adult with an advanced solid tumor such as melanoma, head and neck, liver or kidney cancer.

The CDR3 sequence is CASSLQEYEQYF. CDR3 nucleotides: TGCGCCAGCAGTCTACAGGAATACGAGCAGTACTTC. V is TRBV10-2 and J is TRBJ2-7; D possibly corresponds to TRBD1 (5 bases). CDR1 WSHSY and CDR2 SAAADI come from the germline V gene. The CDR3 is made up of 12 amino acids. Trimming cost V 5 bases and J 4 bases, with 9 bases left between them.